This TCR beta chain comes out of a study of T cell changes during pregnancy in multiple sclerosis. Only in-frame clones appear in the TCRdb table, and some are missing; sequencing was by immunoSEQ multiplex PCR. The sample comprises about 44,000 clones, just under 95% of which are singletons, and roughly 0.69% rests with the top ten. This clonotype was obtained from a female donor with multiple sclerosis, enrolled in a pregnancy study. The specimen comprised CD4+ T cells from peripheral blood mononuclear cells, sampled in the first trimester of pregnancy.

The CDR3 sequence: CASRTGSYNEQFF. CDR3 nucleotides: TGCGCCAGCAGGACAGGATCCTACAATGAGCAGTTCTTC. J is TRBJ2-1 and V is TRBV5-1; a weak D match, TRBD1 (6 bases). The germline gives CDR1 SGHRS, CDR2 YFSETQ. This CDR3 comprises 13 residues. V lost 5 bases to trimming and J lost 1 base, with 7 bases between them. Based on the CDR3 plus reference TRBV5-1 and TRBJ2-1, the full variable domain is KAGVTQTPRYLIKTRGQQVTLSCSPISGHRSVSWYQQTPGQGLQFLFEYFSETQRNKGNFPGRFSGRQFSNSRSEMNVSTLELGDSALYLCASRTGSYNEQFFGPGTRLTVL.